One TCR beta chain is described in this entry. Antigen specificity is unknown. At the DNA level, this CDR3 is encoded by other sequences in the same sample as well. TCRdb keeps only in-frame clones here, not all; method: immunoSEQ multiplex PCR. Found here are fewer than 100,000 clones, about four fifths of them singletons; the top ten hold 0.4% to 0.55%. The source of the sample is a study of OX40 agonist ivuxolimab in advanced cancers. The wider study: Every 2 weeks, patients received ivuxolimab intravenously, dosed at 0.01 to 10 mg/kg.

CDR1 and CDR2 (germline): SGHTA, FQGNSA. The CDR3 runs to 11 residues. V dropped 2 bases and J dropped 4 bases, with 2 bases sitting between them. The study's findings and limits: CD4+ and CD8+ blood T cells expanded clonally by week 6 at 0.1 to 3.0 mg/kg. Some patients without response likewise showed low normalized clonal expansion.

The sequenced sample was CD4+ or CD8+ T cells sorted from blood, obtained in a trial of the OX40 agonist ivuxolimab. The genes are TRBV7-2 and TRBJ2-5; D unresolved. This TCR was recovered from an adult with an advanced solid tumor such as melanoma, head and neck, liver or kidney cancer. The CDR3: CASSLTETQYF. The CDR3 coding sequence is TGTGCCAGCAGCTTAACAGAGACCCAGTACTTC. Supplemented by reference TRBV7-2 and TRBJ2-5, the full variable domain reads GAGVSQSPSNKVTEKGKDVELRCDPISGHTALYWYRQSLGQGLEFLIYFQGNSAPDKSGLPSDRFSAERTGGSVSTLTIQRTQQEDSAVYLCASSLTETQYFGPGTRLLVL.